This T cell receptor beta chain was identified in a study of monozygotic twins with inflammatory bowel disease. With regard to this clonotype: The antigen remains unidentified.

Every donor provided one blood sample measuring less than 3 ml. Looked up from germline, CDR1 is SGHTA and CDR2 is FQGNSA. The CDR3 length is 14 residues. Overall study findings and caveats: Comparison of concordant versus discordant twins revealed no difference in repertoire similarity, possibly due to limited power. Healthy co-twins showed greater TCRbeta diversity (inverse Simpson) than IBD patients.

Reprocessing the 5' RACE reads, TCRdb reports a single entry for every CDR3 protein and omits DNA. The sample totals under 150,000 distinct CDR3 sequences. The sequenced sample was blood. J is TRBJ2-5 and V is TRBV7-2; the D call from TCRdb, TRBD1, cannot be confirmed without DNA. The receptor was isolated from a human donor with ulcerative colitis or Crohn's disease, or a healthy co-twin of an affected twin (not recorded which). CDR3 sequence: CASNRDRAQETQYF.